Listed below are T cell receptor beta chains from one sample, sequenced in a study of T-cell reconstitution after alpha-beta-depleted transplantation in children. TCRdb ran MiXCR on the PCR reads and lists one entry per CDR3 protein. The table lists a few hundred thousand distinct CDR3 sequences, around 8.9% of them singletons, with approximately 4.7% in the top ten. This specimen was PBMCs from the stem cell graft donor, taken from the stem cell graft. Receptors were obtained from a human donor who donated a stem cell graft to a child with SCID. The CDR3 runs from the conserved cysteine through the conserved F or W. A D gene is named only where the DNA matches it firmly. Size values are once, few and many counts, or a class for expanded clones, and some rows have none.

TRBJ2-2	many	-	TRBV7-2	CASSSQPTVSGELFF	TGTGCCAGCAGCTCCCAACCGACAGTATCCGGGGAGCTGTTTTTT
TRBJ1-4	many	-	TRBV5-1	CASSLTGRTNEKLFF	TGCGCCAGCAGCTTGACGGGGCGAACTAATGAAAAACTGTTTTTT
TRBJ1-4	-	-	TRBV15	CASREGRANEKLFF	TGTGCCAGCAGGGAGGGTAGGGCTAATGAAAAACTGTTTTTT
TRBJ2-3	many	-	TRBV7-3	CASSLSRATDTQYF	TGTGCCAGCAGCTTATCGAGGGCCACAGATACGCAGTATTTT
TRBJ2-3	many	-	TRBV7-3	CASGTDGGAGTDTQYF	TGTGCCAGCGGGACAGACGGGGGGGCCGGCACAGATACGCAGTATTTT
TRBJ2-1	few	TRBD2	TRBV20-1	CSAGTSGGKNEQFF	TGCAGTGCTGGGACTAGCGGGGGGAAGAATGAGCAGTTCTTC
TRBJ1-1	many	-	TRBV5-1	CASSLVGPGMGEAFF	TGCGCCAGCAGCTTGGTAGGGCCAGGGATGGGGGAAGCTTTCTTT
TRBJ1-6	many	-	TRBV20-1	CSASLGGQGRNSPLHF	TGCAGTGCTAGCCTGGGGGGGCAGGGTCGTAATTCACCCCTCCACTTT
TRBJ2-7	few	TRBD2	TRBV7-2	CASSLRLAATLVQQYF	TGTGCCAGCAGCTTAAGACTAGCGGCCACCCTGGTGCAGCAGTACTTC
TRBJ2-1	many	-	TRBV5-1	CASSLVGVTYNEQFF	TGCGCCAGCAGCTTGGTGGGGGTAACCTACAATGAGCAGTTCTTC
TRBJ2-1	-	TRBD1	TRBV7-6	CACSLDRGDEQFF	TGTGCCTGCAGCTTAGACAGGGGGGACGAGCAGTTCTTC
TRBJ2-3	many	-	TRBV7-2	CASSPEGKDTQYF	TGTGCCAGCAGCCCCGAGGGGAAAGATACGCAGTATTTT
TRBJ2-1	many	TRBD1	TRBV19	CASSPWAGTGSGNEQFF	TGTGCCAGTAGTCCCTGGGCCGGGACAGGGTCTGGGAATGAGCAGTTCTTC
TRBJ2-1	-	TRBD2	TRBV5-1	CASSLEASGGYEQFF	TGCGCCAGCAGCTTGGAGGCTAGCGGGGGGTATGAGCAGTTCTTC
TRBJ1-2	many	TRBD1	TRBV27	CASSLRTGALSNYGYTF	TGTGCCAGCAGTTTAAGGACAGGGGCTCTTTCTAACTATGGCTACACCTTC
TRBJ2-5	many	TRBD1	TRBV20-1	CSARETGAMKTQYF	TGCAGTGCTAGAGAAACAGGGGCGATGAAGACCCAGTACTTC
TRBJ2-1	many	-	TRBV7-8	CASSLGTRGNEQFF	TGTGCCAGCAGTCTTGGTACGAGAGGGAATGAGCAGTTCTTC
TRBJ2-3	many	-	TRBV6-5	CASRRSRGMAADTQYF	TGCGCCAGCAGACGCTCCCGGGGGATGGCCGCAGATACGCAGTATTTT
TRBJ2-5	many	-	TRBV20-1	CSVRAFQETQYF	TGCAGTGTCCGAGCTTTCCAAGAGACCCAGTACTTC
TRBJ2-7	-	TRBD1	TRBV5-1	CASSFLRGTDEQYF	TGCGCCAGCAGCTTCCTTAGAGGGACAGACGAGCAGTACTTC
TRBJ2-3	many	TRBD1	TRBV28	CASSPPLTGTSTDTQYF	TGTGCCAGCAGTCCTCCCCTGACAGGGACCAGCACAGATACGCAGTATTTT
TRBJ1-1	many	-	TRBV5-5	CASRGTGNTEAFF	TGTGCCAGCAGGGGAACAGGGAACACTGAAGCTTTCTTT
TRBJ1-6	many	TRBD1	TRBV20-1	CSAPDRGLSSPLHF	TGCAGTGCTCCGGACAGGGGGCTGAGTTCACCCCTCCACTTT
TRBJ1-1	few	-	TRBV7-9	CASSLGTGRLNTEAFF	TGTGCCAGCAGCTTAGGTACGGGGCGGTTGAACACTGAAGCTTTCTTT
TRBJ2-4	many	TRBD1	TRBV5-5	CASSLWTGENIQYF	TGTGCCAGCAGCTTGTGGACAGGGGAAAACATTCAGTACTTC
TRBJ1-2	many	-	TRBV15	CATSRFGDYGYTF	TGTGCCACCAGCAGGTTTGGGGACTATGGCTACACCTTC
TRBJ2-3	many	-	TRBV7-8	CASSSLGTAGTDTQYF	TGTGCCAGCAGCTCACTAGGGACCGCAGGAACAGATACGCAGTATTTT
TRBJ1-5	many	TRBD1	TRBV4-1	CASSQFDRVGNQPQHF	TGCGCCAGCAGCCAATTCGACAGGGTTGGCAATCAGCCCCAGCATTTT
TRBJ1-1	many	TRBD1	TRBV5-1	CASSVMTGDTEAFF	TGCGCCAGCAGCGTGATGACAGGGGACACTGAAGCTTTCTTT
TRBJ2-5	once	TRBD2	TRBV20-1	CSARVAGNTLQETQYF	TGCAGTGCTAGAGTAGCGGGGAATACTCTTCAAGAGACCCAGTACTTC
TRBJ2-3	many	TRBD2	TRBV5-5	CASSSPLAGAVDTQYF	TGTGCCAGCAGCAGCCCGCTAGCGGGGGCGGTGGATACGCAGTATTTT
TRBJ2-2	many	-	TRBV5-1	CASSLAITTGELFF	TGCGCCAGCAGCTTGGCCATCACGACCGGGGAGCTGTTTTTT
TRBJ2-7	few	-	TRBV2	CASSAAGPQGTYEQYF	TGTGCCAGCAGTGCGGCAGGCCCTCAGGGGACCTACGAGCAGTACTTC
TRBJ2-3	many	-	TRBV11-1	CASSSFTRGGTLADTQYF	TGTGCCAGCAGCTCCTTCACAAGGGGCGGGACACTGGCGGATACGCAGTATTTT
TRBJ2-5	many	TRBD2	TRBV6-1	CASKGSGGQETQYF	TGTGCCAGCAAGGGTAGCGGGGGGCAAGAGACCCAGTACTTC
TRBJ1-5	many	-	TRBV19	CASMTVPSNQPQHF	TGTGCCAGTATGACCGTCCCTAGCAATCAGCCCCAGCATTTT
TRBJ2-5	many	-	TRBV7-9	CASSLTNSEETQYF	TGTGCCAGCAGCTTAACCAACAGTGAAGAGACCCAGTACTTC
TRBJ2-5	-	-	TRBV6-2/TRBV6-3	CASSYSRRGETQYF	TGTGCCAGCAGTTACTCAAGACGCGGAGAGACCCAGTACTTC
TRBJ2-2	many	TRBD1	TRBV28	CASRRTGGAAGELFF	TGTGCCAGCAGAAGGACAGGGGGCGCCGCCGGGGAGCTGTTTTTT
TRBJ2-1	-	-	TRBV5-4	CASSLDVDNEQFF	TGTGCCAGCAGCCTCGACGTCGACAATGAGCAGTTCTTC
TRBJ1-2	-	TRBD1	TRBV29-1	CSVGDSTYGYTF	TGCAGCGTTGGGGACAGTACTTATGGCTACACCTTC
TRBJ1-3	many	TRBD1	TRBV19	CASVPGQTSGNTIYF	TGTGCCAGCGTGCCGGGACAGACCTCTGGAAACACCATATATTTT
TRBJ2-7	many	-	TRBV7-2	CASSLDLHYEQYF	TGTGCCAGCAGCTTGGACCTTCACTACGAGCAGTACTTC
TRBJ1-5	many	-	TRBV7-2	CASSSPDSNQPQHF	TGTGCCAGCAGCTCACCGGATAGCAATCAGCCCCAGCATTTT
TRBJ2-7	many	-	TRBV4-1	CASSREEGSEQYF	TGCGCCAGCAGCCGGGAGGAAGGGAGCGAGCAGTACTTC
TRBJ2-2	many	-	TRBV12-3/TRBV12-4	CASSLGQSGELFF	TGTGCCAGCAGTTTAGGGCAGTCCGGGGAGCTGTTTTTT
TRBJ1-3	many	-	TRBV20-1	CSARDFSGNTIYF	TGCAGTGCTAGAGATTTCTCTGGAAACACCATATATTTT
TRBJ1-1	many	-	TRBV14	CASRPLGGSDTEAFF	TGTGCCAGCAGACCACTAGGGGGGTCGGACACTGAAGCTTTCTTT
TRBJ2-1	many	-	TRBV30	CAWKGGAINEQFF	TGTGCCTGGAAGGGTGGGGCCATCAATGAGCAGTTCTTC
TRBJ2-7	many	-	TRBV12-3/TRBV12-4	CASSFGTFAYEQYF	TGTGCCAGCAGTTTTGGGACGTTCGCCTACGAGCAGTACTTC
TRBJ2-1	many	-	TRBV20-1	CSASGQRYNEQFF	TGCAGTGCCTCGGGACAACGCTACAATGAGCAGTTCTTC
TRBJ2-3	many	-	TRBV27	CASSLSGALPSTDTQYF	TGTGCCAGCAGTTTATCGGGGGCGCTCCCAAGCACAGATACGCAGTATTTT
TRBJ2-1	many	TRBD2	TRBV5-5	CASSLSGGDYNEQFF	TGTGCCAGCAGCCTTAGCGGGGGTGATTACAATGAGCAGTTCTTC
TRBJ1-3	many	-	TRBV5-1	CASSLRQDSSRNTIYF	TGCGCCAGCAGCTTGAGGCAGGACTCCTCTCGGAACACCATATATTTT
TRBJ1-1	many	-	TRBV30	CARREGLNTEAFF	TGTGCCCGGCGGGAGGGCTTGAACACTGAAGCTTTCTTT
TRBJ1-1	many	-	TRBV28	CASTDRNTEAFF	TGTGCCAGCACCGACAGGAACACTGAAGCTTTCTTT